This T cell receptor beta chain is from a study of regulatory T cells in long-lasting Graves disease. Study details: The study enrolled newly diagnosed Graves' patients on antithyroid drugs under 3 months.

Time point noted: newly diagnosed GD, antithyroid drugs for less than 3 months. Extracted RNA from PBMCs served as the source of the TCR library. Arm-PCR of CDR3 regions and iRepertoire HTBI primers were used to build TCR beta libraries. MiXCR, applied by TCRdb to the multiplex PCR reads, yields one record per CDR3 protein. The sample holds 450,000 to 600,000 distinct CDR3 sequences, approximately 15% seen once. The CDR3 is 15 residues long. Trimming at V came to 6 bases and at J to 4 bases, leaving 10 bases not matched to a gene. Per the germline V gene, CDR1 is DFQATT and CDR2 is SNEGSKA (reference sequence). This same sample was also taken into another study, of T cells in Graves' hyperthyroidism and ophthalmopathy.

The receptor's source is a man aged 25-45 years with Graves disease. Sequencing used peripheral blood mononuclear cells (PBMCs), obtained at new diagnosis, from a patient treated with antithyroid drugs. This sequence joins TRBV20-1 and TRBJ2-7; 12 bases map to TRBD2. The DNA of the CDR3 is TGCAGTGCCTTGACACTAGCGGGAGGTGATTACGAGCAGTACTTC. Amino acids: CSALTLAGGDYEQYF.